Reported below is one T cell receptor beta chain. What it recognizes is unknown. With 3 bases removed from V and 1 base from J, the gap between germline ends came to 16 bases. This CDR3 comprises 17 residues. This sample stems from a study of vaccination and CD4 T cells after COVID-19. Notes on the study in general: Analysis covered relatively few convalescent patients and lacked any early post-infection timepoints.

The study sequenced cultured CD4+ T cell DNA using the Oncomine TCR Beta short-read assay. Investigators isolated genomic DNA from cultured CD4+ T cells. TCRdb redid the calling of the PCR reads with MiXCR, one entry per CDR3 protein. Here the sample spans 2,700 or so distinct CDR3 sequences, approximately 30% being singletons. Stated treatment: approximately nine-day PBMC culture with coronavirus spike peptide pools or control peptides (ViraFEST assay). The unexposed donor provided CD4+ T cells, which were taken before the COVID-19 pandemic (2011-2018). The gene calls are TRBV12-3 or TRBV12-4 and TRBJ1-5; D perhaps matches TRBD1 (5 bases). The sample comprised CD4+ T cells from blood, cultured in vitro. This receptor was obtained from a human donor in good health. CDR3 protein: CASSLEVETESNQPQHF. The CDR3 nucleotides are TGTGCCAGCAGTTTGGAAGTCGAGACAGAGAGCAATCAGCCCCAGCATTTT.